These T cell receptor beta chains were read from a single sample in a study of shared clonotypes between healthy human individuals. The table came from immunoSEQ multiplex PCR; TCRdb's copy has only in-frame clones and leaves some out. The profile shows roughly 2.5 million clones, around nine tenths of them singletons. The sequenced sample consisted of naive CD4+ T cells sorted from blood. Receptors originate from a man between 18 and 29 years old in good health. Each CDR3 is given with its conserved first and last residue. The D gene is left open where the match is weak. Only some rows state a clone size, as once, few, many or a class for expanded clones.

size: NA
J: TRBJ1-3
D: TRBD1
V: TRBV7-2
DNA: TGTGCCAGCAGCTTTAGGACAGGGGATGGAAACACCATATATTTT
CDR3: CASSFRTGDGNTIYF

size: NA
J: TRBJ1-6
D: NA
V: TRBV28
DNA: TGTGCCAGCAGTTGGGGGGGGGCCTCTATAGGTAATTCACCCCTCCACTTT
CDR3: CASSWGGASIGNSPLHF

size: NA
J: TRBJ2-1
D: NA
V: TRBV11-3
DNA: TGTGCCAGCAGCTTAAGTCCGTTGGGCATTGAGCAGTTCTTC
CDR3: CASSLSPLGIEQFF

size: NA
J: TRBJ2-1
D: TRBD2
V: TRBV13
DNA: TGTGCCAGCAGCTTCAGGCTAGCGGTTGAGCAGTTCTTC
CDR3: CASSFRLAVEQFF

size: NA
J: TRBJ2-7
D: NA
V: TRBV7-7
DNA: TGTGCTAGCAGCCCGGGACACCCCTCCTACGAGCAGTACTTC
CDR3: CASSPGHPSYEQYF

size: NA
J: TRBJ1-2
D: NA
V: TRBV5-1
DNA: TGCGCCAGCAGACCGGACAATCTCTATGGCTACACCTTC
CDR3: CASRPDNLYGYTF

size: NA
J: TRBJ2-2
D: TRBD2
V: TRBV6-6
DNA: TGTGCCAGCAGCCCCGGGGGGGTAATGAACACCGGGGAGCTGTTTTTT
CDR3: CASSPGGVMNTGELFF

size: NA
J: TRBJ2-3
D: TRBD2
V: TRBV5-1
DNA: TGCGCCAGCAGCCCCAATCCTGGACGGGGGGGCACAGATACGCAGTATTTT
CDR3: CASSPNPGRGGTDTQYF

size: NA
J: TRBJ2-2
D: TRBD1
V: TRBV19
DNA: TGTGCCAGTAGTATTAGGGACAGGATGCCTAACACCGGGGAGCTGTTTTTT
CDR3: CASSIRDRMPNTGELFF

size: NA
J: TRBJ1-5
D: NA
V: TRBV6-1
DNA: TGTGCCAGCAGTCTAGCGGGACAAAACAATCAGCCCCAGCATTTT
CDR3: CASSLAGQNNQPQHF

size: NA
J: TRBJ2-3
D: NA
V: TRBV7-3
DNA: TGTGCCAGCAGCTTAAACCGGGGAGGAGATACGCAGTATTTT
CDR3: CASSLNRGGDTQYF

size: NA
J: TRBJ2-5
D: TRBD2
V: TRBV28
DNA: TGTGCCAGCAGCTCCCGGCCCGGGACTAGCGGGAGGACGACCCAGTACTTC
CDR3: CASSSRPGTSGRTTQYF

size: NA
J: TRBJ1-5
D: NA
V: TRBV2
DNA: TGTGCCAGCAGTGAAGATTATAGGGGTAATCAGCCCCAGCATTTT
CDR3: CASSEDYRGNQPQHF

size: NA
J: TRBJ2-1
D: NA
V: TRBV9
DNA: TGTGCCAGCAGCGTAGGGGTTGAGCAGTTCTTC
CDR3: CASSVGVEQFF

size: once
J: TRBJ1-5
D: NA
V: TRBV5-6
DNA: TGTGCCAGCAGCTTGGCGGGGTCCAATCAGCCCCAGCATTTT
CDR3: CASSLAGSNQPQHF

size: NA
J: TRBJ2-7
D: TRBD2
V: TRBV5-4
DNA: TGTGCCAGCAGCTTGGTGGCTAGCGGGAGCTACGAGCAGTACTTC
CDR3: CASSLVASGSYEQYF

size: NA
J: TRBJ1-2
D: NA
V: TRBV4-3
DNA: TGCGCCAGCAGCCAAGATCTTCTGGGGCTCAGCTATGGCTACACCTTC
CDR3: CASSQDLLGLSYGYTF

size: NA
J: TRBJ2-7
D: NA
V: TRBV6-5
DNA: TGTGCCAGCAGTACGACCCGAGATACCTACGAGCAGTACTTC
CDR3: CASSTTRDTYEQYF

size: NA
J: TRBJ2-5
D: NA
V: TRBV6-5
DNA: TGTGCCAGCAGGCTGGGGACTCCTAAAGGAGAGACCCAGTACTTC
CDR3: CASRLGTPKGETQYF

size: NA
J: TRBJ2-5
D: TRBD1
V: TRBV27
DNA: TGTGCCAGCAGGACCGACAGGGGCCAAGAGACCCAGTACTTC
CDR3: CASRTDRGQETQYF

size: NA
J: TRBJ1-1
D: NA
V: TRBV2
DNA: TGTGCCAGCATACAGAGAACTGAAGCTTTCTTT
CDR3: CASIQRTEAFF

size: NA
J: TRBJ1-3
D: NA
V: TRBV5-6
DNA: TGTGCCAGCAGCTTTCAGGGCGGCTCTGGAAACACCATATATTTT
CDR3: CASSFQGGSGNTIYF

size: NA
J: TRBJ1-2
D: NA
V: TRBV1
DNA: TGCACCAGCAGCCAAGATATCCGGGGCAGTCACTATGGCTACACCTTC
CDR3: CTSSQDIRGSHYGYTF

size: NA
J: TRBJ1-2
D: TRBD1
V: TRBV30
DNA: TGTGCCTGGAGCGGGACAGGGGGGGGCTACACCTTC
CDR3: CAWSGTGGGYTF

size: NA
J: TRBJ2-6
D: NA
V: TRBV2
DNA: TGTGCCAGCAGTGTTGGGAAGGATGGGGCCAACGTCCTGACTTTC
CDR3: CASSVGKDGANVLTF

size: once
J: TRBJ2-2
D: NA
V: TRBV10-1
DNA: TGCGCCAGCAGTGAGAGGCTCTTCACCGGGGAGCTGTTTTTT
CDR3: CASSERLFTGELFF

size: NA
J: TRBJ1-6
D: TRBD1
V: TRBV5-1
DNA: TGCGCCAGCAGCTTAATGGGACAGGGCGCCATTAATTCACCCCTCCACTTT
CDR3: CASSLMGQGAINSPLHF

size: NA
J: TRBJ1-2
D: NA
V: TRBV19
DNA: TGTGCCAGTAGTGATTGGCTTAAACCCTCCTACACCTTC
CDR3: CASSDWLKPSYTF

size: NA
J: TRBJ2-3
D: NA
V: TRBV6-6
DNA: TGTGCCAGCAGCAAGGTTACAGTAACAGATACGCAGTATTTT
CDR3: CASSKVTVTDTQYF

size: NA
J: TRBJ2-5
D: NA
V: TRBV5-1
DNA: TGCGCCAGCAGCTTGGACAGGGGACTCCAAGAGACCCAGTACTTC
CDR3: CASSLDRGLQETQYF

size: NA
J: TRBJ2-3
D: TRBD2
V: TRBV7-9
DNA: TGTGCCAGCAGCTTACAACTAGCGGGCGCAGATACGCAGTATTTT
CDR3: CASSLQLAGADTQYF

size: NA
J: TRBJ2-7
D: TRBD1
V: TRBV5-6
DNA: TGTGCCAGCAGCTTGGTGGGGACAGGGGGGCGAGTCGAGCAGTACTTC
CDR3: CASSLVGTGGRVEQYF

size: NA
J: TRBJ2-3
D: TRBD2
V: TRBV7-3
DNA: TGTGCCAGCAGCTTATTACTAGCGTCGACAGATACGCAGTATTTT
CDR3: CASSLLLASTDTQYF

size: once
J: TRBJ2-7
D: NA
V: TRBV7-6
DNA: TGTGCCAGCAGCTTAGAGGCAGGGGGGTCCTACGAGCAGTACTTC
CDR3: CASSLEAGGSYEQYF

size: NA
J: TRBJ1-5
D: NA
V: TRBV2
DNA: TGTGCCAGCAGTGAGGGTAGGGCAGTCAATCAGCCCCAGCATTTT
CDR3: CASSEGRAVNQPQHF

size: once
J: TRBJ2-2
D: NA
V: TRBV6-5
DNA: TGTGCCAGCAGTAGGGGTACCGGGGAGCTGTTTTTT
CDR3: CASSRGTGELFF

size: NA
J: TRBJ2-1
D: NA
V: TRBV30
DNA: TGTGCCTGGAGTGTAGGGGGGGAAGAGCAGTTCTTC
CDR3: CAWSVGGEEQFF

size: NA
J: TRBJ1-1
D: NA
V: TRBV5-6
DNA: TGTGCCAGCAGCTATCGACAGAAGGCTGAAGCTTTCTTT
CDR3: CASSYRQKAEAFF

size: NA
J: TRBJ2-7
D: TRBD2
V: TRBV6-5
DNA: TGTGCCAGCAGTGGGACTAGGGGCGAGCAGTACTTC
CDR3: CASSGTRGEQYF

size: NA
J: TRBJ2-2
D: TRBD1
V: TRBV19
DNA: TGTGCCAGTAGTTCTCGGACAGGGTTGGGGCACCTAGAGCTGTTTTTT
CDR3: CASSSRTGLGHLELFF

size: NA
J: TRBJ1-5
D: NA
V: TRBV7-2
DNA: TGTGCCAGCAGCTTAGAGGTCGGCCAGCCCCAGCATTTT
CDR3: CASSLEVGQPQHF

size: NA
J: TRBJ2-2
D: TRBD1
V: TRBV9
DNA: TGTGCCAGCAGCTCGCCAGGGGGCGTCAGCACCGGGGAGCTGTTTTTT
CDR3: CASSSPGGVSTGELFF

size: NA
J: TRBJ2-1
D: TRBD2
V: TRBV6-5
DNA: TGTGCCAGCAGCCAAACTAGCGGGACCAATGAGCAGTTCTTC
CDR3: CASSQTSGTNEQFF

size: NA
J: TRBJ1-2
D: NA
V: TRBV18
DNA: TGTGCCAGCTCACCACTTTCGGAGACGGAGACCTATGGCTACACCTTC
CDR3: CASSPLSETETYGYTF

size: NA
J: TRBJ2-1
D: NA
V: TRBV5-1
DNA: TGCGCCAGCAGCTTGACCGAGCGGTCGTTGTACAATGAGCAGTTCTTC
CDR3: CASSLTERSLYNEQFF

size: NA
J: TRBJ2-5
D: TRBD2
V: TRBV5-1
DNA: TGCGCCAGCAGCTTGGGACTAGCGGGAGTGCGTCAAGAGACCCAGTACTTC
CDR3: CASSLGLAGVRQETQYF

size: NA
J: TRBJ2-5
D: TRBD2
V: TRBV19
DNA: TGTGCCAGTAGTGTTCGGACTAGCGGGGGCCAAGAGACCCAGTACTTC
CDR3: CASSVRTSGGQETQYF

size: NA
J: TRBJ2-7
D: NA
V: TRBV4-1
DNA: TGCGCCAGCAGCCAACCAGGGGCCCTGACTAACTACGAGCAGTACTTC
CDR3: CASSQPGALTNYEQYF

size: NA
J: TRBJ1-5
D: TRBD1
V: TRBV5-6
DNA: TGTGCCAGCAGCCGATCGCAGGGGGCGGAACAGCCCCAGCATTTT
CDR3: CASSRSQGAEQPQHF

size: NA
J: TRBJ1-1
D: TRBD1
V: TRBV11-3
DNA: TGTGCCAGCAGCTTAGTGCCTTGGGCAGGGGGTAGTACTGAAGCTTTCTTT
CDR3: CASSLVPWAGGSTEAFF

size: NA
J: TRBJ1-1
D: NA
V: TRBV7-2
DNA: TGTGCCAGCAGCTACGGGAACACTGAAGCTTTCTTT
CDR3: CASSYGNTEAFF

size: NA
J: TRBJ2-2
D: NA
V: TRBV6-1
DNA: TGTGCCAGCAGTGAAGCTAGCGGAGCCACCGGGGAGCTGTTTTTT
CDR3: CASSEASGATGELFF

size: NA
J: TRBJ1-2
D: NA
V: TRBV19
DNA: TGTGCCTCGGAAGACGGACCTGGCTACACCTTC
CDR3: CASEDGPGYTF

size: NA
J: TRBJ1-4
D: NA
V: TRBV19
DNA: TGTGCCAGTAACGTCAAGGGGATAGGGGAAAAACTGTTTTTT
CDR3: CASNVKGIGEKLFF